This record covers a single T cell receptor beta chain. What this receptor recognizes is not known. The sample holds no much larger clone one base away, and base qualities are not on file. The germline V and J ends show losses of 2 bases and 3 bases respectively, and no gene match explains 3 bases of the junction. From the germline V gene, CDR1 is MDHEN and CDR2 is SYDVKM. The CDR3 contains 15 residues, cysteine and phenylalanine counted. Only the CDR3 DNA is retained, 45 bases long and in frame from the first base. The entry originates in a study of T cell responses to AZD1222 COVID-19 vaccine (dated by TCRdb to about 2021). Describing the broader study: TCR sequencing was performed for over 230 trial participants, of whom about 200 were given two doses of AZD1222 and approximately 25 were given two doses of MenACWY control vaccine. Trial participants were enrolled by age into 18-55, 56-69 and 70-plus year subgroups, with about 150, 28 and 57 TCR-sequenced participants respectively.

What the authors observed across the whole study: No day 14 peak-response samples were available, so repertoires were characterized only after the peak T cell response. Participants were mostly white British and included more females than males, and it was suggested by the authors that clonal diversity may have been underestimated. CD4 TCRs associated with the vaccine covered the entire spike protein, and the dominant responses were in regions 160-218 and 743-854. After two AZD1222 doses, both the breadth and the depth of spike-specific TCRs were significantly higher than at day 0 and than in MenACWY recipients. The 56-69-year group was small, and its depth increase did not reach significance, likely because of low power. Reportedly, close to half of the unique spike-specific TCRs recognized epitopes lying outside the regions that are mutated in the B.1.351 and B.1.1.7 variants. Conclusions about previously exposed vaccinees were limited because only a handful of AZD1222 recipients were SARS-CoV-2 seropositive at baseline.

The CDR3 regions of human TCRbeta chains were analyzed by immunosequencing. The original pipeline was this. TCRs in the repertoires were compared against a reference library of SARS-CoV-2-specific TCRs that had been generated with the MIRA antigen-specificity platform. Breadth was defined as the fraction of unique TCRs that were SARS-CoV-2-associated, and depth was defined as the fraction of total T cells that were SARS-CoV-2-associated. Using the MIRA data, every spike-specific TCR was mapped to the spike region that the TCR reacted to and assigned to either a CD4 or a CD8 class. Log10-transformed breadth and depth values were compared by one-way ANOVA with Sidak's multiple comparisons tests. Entries here come from immuneACCESS through TCRdb and include only in-frame sequences with V and J called. Some clones fail to appear in such tables; in the studies checked, an unresolved V gene covers under half of the shortfall, and the cause of the remainder is unknown. That table supplies the V and J calls and clone size; D and trimming were determined from the DNA. For this sample the table gives about 81,000 clones, of which 85% to 95% were detected only once. Around 10% of the sample is in the top ten clones.

In light of the paper, this sample's time point label describes: about 28 days (+/-7) after the second vaccine dose. AZD1222 recipients given second doses at about 4 weeks or at about 12 weeks were pooled, since spike-specific TCR depth and breadth were not found to differ between the two schedules. Vaccinee samples were obtained from the UK trials COV001 and COV002, which included a single-blind randomized controlled phase 2/3 trial of AZD1222 (ChAdOx1 nCoV-19) in healthy adults. For TCRbeta chain sequencing, PBMC samples from trial participants were taken at day 0 and at day 28 after the second dose.

This specimen consisted of peripheral blood, obtained 28 days after the second AZD1222 dose. The rearrangement joined TRBV28 to TRBJ2-2, and 7 bases in between align with TRBD2. This TCR was recovered from an adult who received the AZD1222 COVID-19 vaccine. The CDR3 corresponds to CASSLGSGHTGELFF. The DNA reads as follows: TGTGCCAGCAGTTTAGGTAGCGGGCACACCGGGGAGCTGTTTTTT.